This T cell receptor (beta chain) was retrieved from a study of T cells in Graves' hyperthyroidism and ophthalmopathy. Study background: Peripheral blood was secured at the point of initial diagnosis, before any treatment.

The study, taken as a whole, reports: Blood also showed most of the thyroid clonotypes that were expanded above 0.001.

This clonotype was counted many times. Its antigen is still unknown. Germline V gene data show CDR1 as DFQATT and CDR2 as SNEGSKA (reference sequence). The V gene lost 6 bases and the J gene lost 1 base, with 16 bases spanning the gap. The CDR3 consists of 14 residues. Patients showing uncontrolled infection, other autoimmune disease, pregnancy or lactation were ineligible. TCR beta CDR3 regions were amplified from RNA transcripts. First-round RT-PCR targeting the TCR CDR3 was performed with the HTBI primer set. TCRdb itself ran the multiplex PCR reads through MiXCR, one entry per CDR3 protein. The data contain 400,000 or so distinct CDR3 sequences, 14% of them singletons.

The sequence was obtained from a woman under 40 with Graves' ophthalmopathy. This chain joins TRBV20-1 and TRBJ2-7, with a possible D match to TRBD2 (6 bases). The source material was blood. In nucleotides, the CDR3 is TGCAGTGCCTTTCTAGCGAGAGAATCCTACGAGCAGTACTTC. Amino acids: CSAFLARESYEQYF.